A selection of T cell receptor beta chains follows, all from one sample in a study of T cells in Graves' hyperthyroidism and ophthalmopathy. Using its own MiXCR run on the multiplex PCR reads, TCRdb lists one record per CDR3 protein. The profile shows around 270,000 distinct CDR3 sequences, around 19% of them singletons. Sequenced material: blood. These receptors were collected from a man between 50 and 59 years old with Graves' ophthalmopathy. Each CDR3 is given with its conserved first and last residue. The D gene is left open where the match is weak. Expanded clones get a size class; other rows say once, few or many, or leave the size out.

v_gene	abundance	j_gene	len	d_gene	CDR3nt	CDR3aa
TRBV12-3/TRBV12-4	.	TRBJ2-3	14	TRBD2	TGTGCCAGCAGTTTACTAGCGGGCCAGAATACGCAGTATTTT	CASSLLAGQNTQYF
TRBV5-1	many	TRBJ2-2	15	.	TGCGCCAGCAGCTTGAGCCAACTGAACACCGGGGAGCTGTTTTTT	CASSLSQLNTGELFF
TRBV7-2	.	TRBJ1-2	17	.	TGTGCCAGCAGCTTCGGGGGTAGGGGACGGGCTAACTATGGCTACACCTTC	CASSFGGRGRANYGYTF
TRBV30	many	TRBJ1-5	14	TRBD1	TGTGCCTGGAGCTGGACAGGGGGCAATCAGCCCCAGCATTTT	CAWSWTGGNQPQHF
TRBV28	many	TRBJ1-1	15	.	TGTGCCAGCAGTGCGGCAGGGGTTTGGAACACTGAAGCTTTCTTT	CASSAAGVWNTEAFF
TRBV5-1	many	TRBJ2-2	12	.	TGCGCCAGCAGCTTGGAGGGCGGGGAGCTGTTTTTT	CASSLEGGELFF
TRBV9	few	TRBJ1-2	14	TRBD1	TGTGCCAGCAGCGTTACAGGGGGGGACTATGGCTACACCTTC	CASSVTGGDYGYTF
TRBV5-1	many	TRBJ2-7	15	TRBD1	TGCGCCAGCAGCGTTCCCGGGACAGGGCCTACGGAGCAGTACTTC	CASSVPGTGPTEQYF
TRBV7-9	many	TRBJ2-5	14	.	TGTGCCAGCAGCTTGGAGTTGTTCCAAGAGACCCAGTACTTC	CASSLELFQETQYF
TRBV30	many	TRBJ1-1	13	.	TGTGCCTGGAGTGTAGGGGGAGGTACTGAAGCTTTCTTT	CAWSVGGGTEAFF
TRBV20-1	few	TRBJ1-5	15	TRBD1	TGCAGTGCTAGAGTCCTGGGACAGGGATGGCAGCCCCAGCATTTT	CSARVLGQGWQPQHF
TRBV7-2	.	TRBJ2-5	15	.	TGTGCCAGCAGCTTATACATCAGAACGGGAGAGACCCAGTACTTC	CASSLYIRTGETQYF
TRBV5-5	.	TRBJ2-5	18	.	TGTGCCAGCAGCTTGGCCCGGGGCCCCAGAGACAGCGAAGAGACCCAGTACTTC	CASSLARGPRDSEETQYF
TRBV5-1	many	TRBJ2-7	14	.	TGCGCCAGCAGCTTGGAGGGGACATTCTACGAGCAGTACTTC	CASSLEGTFYEQYF
TRBV28	many	TRBJ2-1	13	.	TGTGCCAGCACCTTTTCTGGGGCGGGTGAGCAGTTCTTC	CASTFSGAGEQFF
TRBV28	many	TRBJ1-2	14	.	TGTGCCAGCGGCGGCCCGGGGCTTAACTATGGCTACACCTTC	CASGGPGLNYGYTF
TRBV29-1	few	TRBJ2-7	13	TRBD2	TGCAGCGTTCTCGGGACTAGGTCCTACGAGCAGTACTTC	CSVLGTRSYEQYF
TRBV18	many	TRBJ1-1	13	.	TGTGCCAGCTCACCACGTGGGTACACTGAAGCTTTCTTT	CASSPRGYTEAFF
TRBV12-3/TRBV12-4	many	TRBJ2-7	15	.	TGTGCCAGCAGTCCCTCGAGTGGTACCTTATACGAGCAGTACTTC	CASSPSSGTLYEQYF
TRBV4-1	few	TRBJ2-3	17	.	TGCGCCAGCAGCCACGCATCCGGGACGGAGAAGCCAGATACGCAGTATTTT	CASSHASGTEKPDTQYF
TRBV28	many	TRBJ2-1	11	.	TGTGCCAGCAGTTTCTACAGAGAGCAGTTCTTC	CASSFYREQFF
TRBV28	few	TRBJ2-5	15	.	TGTGCCAGCAGTGCCTACAGGGAGATAGGAGAGACCCAGTACTTC	CASSAYREIGETQYF
TRBV7-8	many	TRBJ2-1	14	.	TGTGCCAGCAGCTCAGACCATGGCTACAATGAGCAGTTCTTC	CASSSDHGYNEQFF
TRBV20-1	few	TRBJ1-1	14	TRBD1	TGCAGTGCCCCGGACAGCCAAGGGGGCCCTGAAGCTTTCTTT	CSAPDSQGGPEAFF
TRBV6-1	.	TRBJ2-7	14	TRBD1	TGTGCCGGGTCGAACAGGGGGGTAGGTAGCGAGCAGTACTTC	CAGSNRGVGSEQYF
TRBV4-1	.	TRBJ1-2	18	TRBD1	TGCGCCAGCAGCCAAGAACATTTGGGACAGCCCCGGCACTATGGCTACACCTTC	CASSQEHLGQPRHYGYTF
TRBV27	.	TRBJ2-3	18	TRBD1	TGTGCCAGCAGTTCGCTGGAGGGACAGGGGTGGAATGCAGATACGCAGTATTTT	CASSSLEGQGWNADTQYF
TRBV28	.	TRBJ1-4	15	TRBD1	TGTGCCAGCAGTTTAGGGACAGCGGAGGGAGAAAAACTGTTTTTT	CASSLGTAEGEKLFF
TRBV20-1	.	TRBJ2-7	17	.	TGCAGTCTGCAGGAGGGAGTGGGGTTAAGAGGCTCCTACGAGCAGTACTTC	CSLQEGVGLRGSYEQYF
TRBV28	few	TRBJ1-2	14	.	TGTGCCAGCCAAACGCCAACCCGACCGAATGGCTACACCTTC	CASQTPTRPNGYTF
TRBV29-1	many	TRBJ2-3	15	TRBD2	TGCAGCGTGATCGCGGGGACTAGCGGGAAAGATACGCAGTATTTT	CSVIAGTSGKDTQYF
TRBV6-1	few	TRBJ1-3	15	TRBD1	TGTGCCAGCAGCTCACAGGGGGCGACTGGAAACACCATATATTTT	CASSSQGATGNTIYF
TRBV24-1	few	TRBJ2-1	15	TRBD1	TGTGCCACTTCTCAAGGGGGCAGGCCGGACAATGAGCAGTTCTTC	CATSQGGRPDNEQFF
TRBV7-3	many	TRBJ2-5	15	.	TGTGCCAGCAGCTTAACTTTCGGGATCGGGGAGACCCAGTACTTC	CASSLTFGIGETQYF
TRBV6-1	few	TRBJ2-2	14	.	TGTGCCAGCAAAGGGCACAGTTCGTTGCGGGAGCTGTTTTTT	CASKGHSSLRELFF
TRBV5-1	.	TRBJ2-5	13	TRBD2	TGCGCCAGCAGCTCGGGGGGAGCGGAGACCCAGTACTTC	CASSSGGAETQYF
TRBV7-3	many	TRBJ1-1	15	.	TGTGCCAGCAGCCCCCGGGGGACTGGGAACACTGAAGCTTTCTTT	CASSPRGTGNTEAFF
TRBV9	many	TRBJ2-1	15	.	TGTGCCAGCAGCGGGAGAGGGAGCTCCTACAATGAGCAGTTCTTC	CASSGRGSSYNEQFF
TRBV28	few	TRBJ2-3	14	.	TGTGCCAGCTGTCCCGATACGAACACAGATACGCAGTATTTT	CASCPDTNTDTQYF
TRBV7-8	many	TRBJ2-1	13	.	TGTGCCAGCAGCTCTAGGGGTTTGAGTGAGCAGTTCTTC	CASSSRGLSEQFF